This T cell receptor (beta chain) was profiled in a study of cytomegalovirus exposure and HLA in healthy donors. Concerning this clone: As yet, its antigen is unknown.

Profiling relied on immunoSEQ multiplex PCR, and the TCRdb table lists in-frame clones only, not all of them. The sample has 150,000 to 200,000 clones, 65% to 85% seen once. With 0 bases removed from V and 0 bases from J, the gap between germline ends came to 9 bases. Germline V gene sequence: CDR1 MNHEY, CDR2 SVGAGI. The CDR3 loop spans 15 amino acids. Study-wide results and limits: A list of approximately 160 TCR beta chains associated with cytomegalovirus was given.

This rearrangement joins TRBV6-5 to TRBJ2-7, with D possibly being TRBD2 (6 bases). The receptor was derived from a woman between 18 and 29 years old in good health and CMV-seropositive. The specimen sequenced was PBMCs. CDR3 bases: TGTGCCAGCAGTTACTCGAGGGACTCCTCCTACGAGCAGTACTTC. Its translation: CASSYSRDSSYEQYF.